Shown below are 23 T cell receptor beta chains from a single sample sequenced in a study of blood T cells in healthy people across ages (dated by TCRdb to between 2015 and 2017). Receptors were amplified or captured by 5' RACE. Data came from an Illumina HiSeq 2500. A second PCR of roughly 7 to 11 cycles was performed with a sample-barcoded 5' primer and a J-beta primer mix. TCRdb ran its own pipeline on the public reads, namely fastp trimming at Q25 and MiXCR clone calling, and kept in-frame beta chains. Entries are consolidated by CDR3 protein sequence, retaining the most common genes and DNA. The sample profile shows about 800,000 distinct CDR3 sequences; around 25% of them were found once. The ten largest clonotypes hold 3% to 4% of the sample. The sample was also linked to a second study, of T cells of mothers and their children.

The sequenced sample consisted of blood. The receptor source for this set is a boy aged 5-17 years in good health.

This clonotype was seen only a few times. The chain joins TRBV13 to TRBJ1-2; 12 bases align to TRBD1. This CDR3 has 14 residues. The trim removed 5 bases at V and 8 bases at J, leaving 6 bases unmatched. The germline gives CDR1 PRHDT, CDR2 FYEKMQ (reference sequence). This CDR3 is CASSIGTGGRGYTF. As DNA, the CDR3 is TGTGCCAGCAGCATCGGGACAGGGGGCAGGGGCTACACCTTC.

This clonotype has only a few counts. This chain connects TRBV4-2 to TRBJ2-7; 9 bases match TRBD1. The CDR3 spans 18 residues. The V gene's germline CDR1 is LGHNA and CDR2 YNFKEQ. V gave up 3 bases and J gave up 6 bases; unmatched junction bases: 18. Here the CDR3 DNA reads TGTGCCAGCAGCCAGGACCATCTGACGGGACAGGGAGGAATCGAGCAGTACTTC. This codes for CASSQDHLTGQGGIEQYF.

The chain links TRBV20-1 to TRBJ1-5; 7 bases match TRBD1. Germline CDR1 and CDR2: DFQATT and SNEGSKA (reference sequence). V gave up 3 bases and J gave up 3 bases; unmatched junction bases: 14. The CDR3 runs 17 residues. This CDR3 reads CSASLGGAAGDNQPQHF. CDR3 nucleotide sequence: TGCAGTGCTAGTCTAGGGGGCGCGGCGGGTGACAATCAGCCCCAGCATTTT.

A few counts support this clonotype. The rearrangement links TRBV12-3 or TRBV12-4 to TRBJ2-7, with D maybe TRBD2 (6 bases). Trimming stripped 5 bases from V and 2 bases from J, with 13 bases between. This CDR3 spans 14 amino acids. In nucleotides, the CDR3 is TGTGCCAGCAGTGGGGGAGGACGCACCTACGAGCAGTACTTC. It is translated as CASSGGGRTYEQYF.

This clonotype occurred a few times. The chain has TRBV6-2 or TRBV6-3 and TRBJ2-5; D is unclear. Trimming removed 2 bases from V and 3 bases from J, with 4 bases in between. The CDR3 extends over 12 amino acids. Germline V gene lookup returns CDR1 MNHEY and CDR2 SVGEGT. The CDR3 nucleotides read TGTGCCAGCAGTTACAGGAAAGAGACCCAGTACTTC. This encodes CASSYRKETQYF.

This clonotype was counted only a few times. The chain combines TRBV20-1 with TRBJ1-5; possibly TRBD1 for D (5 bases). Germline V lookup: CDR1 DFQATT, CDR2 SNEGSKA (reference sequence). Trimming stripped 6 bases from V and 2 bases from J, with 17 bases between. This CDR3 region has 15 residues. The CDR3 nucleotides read TGCAGTGCCCCACTCCCAGGGACGGGCAATCAGCCCCAGCATTTT. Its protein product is CSAPLPGTGNQPQHF.

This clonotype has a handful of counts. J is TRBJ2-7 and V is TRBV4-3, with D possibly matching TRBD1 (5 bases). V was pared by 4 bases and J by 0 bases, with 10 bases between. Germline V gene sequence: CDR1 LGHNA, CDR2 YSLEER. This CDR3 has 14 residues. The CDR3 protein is CASSRRQNSYEQYF. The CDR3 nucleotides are TGCGCCAGCAGCCGTCGACAGAACTCCTACGAGCAGTACTTC.

CDR3 residues: CASSQELAGGLNEQFF. CDR3 sequence (DNA): TGCGCCAGCAGCCAAGAACTAGCGGGGGGCCTCAATGAGCAGTTCTTC. The V call is TRBV5-1, the J call TRBJ2-1, with TRBD2 identical over 12 bases. The CDR3 has 16 residues. Germline values: CDR1 SGHRS, CDR2 YFSETQ. V lost 4 bases and J lost 6; bases outside the gene matches: 8.

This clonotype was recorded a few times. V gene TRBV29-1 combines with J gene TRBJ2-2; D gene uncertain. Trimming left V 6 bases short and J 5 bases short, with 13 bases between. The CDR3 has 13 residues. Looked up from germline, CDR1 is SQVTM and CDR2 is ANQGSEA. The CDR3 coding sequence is TGCAGCGTCTCCCGTGGAAGGACCGGGGAGCTGTTTTTT. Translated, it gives CSVSRGRTGELFF.

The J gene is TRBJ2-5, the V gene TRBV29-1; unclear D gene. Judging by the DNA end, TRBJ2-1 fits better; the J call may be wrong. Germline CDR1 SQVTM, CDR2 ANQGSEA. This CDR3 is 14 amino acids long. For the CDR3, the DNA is TGCAGCGTTGAATTAGGTTCAACCTACAATGAGCAGTTCTTC. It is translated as CSVELGSTYNEQFF.

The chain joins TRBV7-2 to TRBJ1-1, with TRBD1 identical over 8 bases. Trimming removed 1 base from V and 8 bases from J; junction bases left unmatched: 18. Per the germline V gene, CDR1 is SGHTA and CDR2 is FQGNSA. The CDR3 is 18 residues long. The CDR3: CASSLVYLAGGAGPEAFF. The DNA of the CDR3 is TGTGCCAGCAGCTTAGTGTATTTGGCAGGGGGCGCCGGACCCGAAGCTTTCTTT.

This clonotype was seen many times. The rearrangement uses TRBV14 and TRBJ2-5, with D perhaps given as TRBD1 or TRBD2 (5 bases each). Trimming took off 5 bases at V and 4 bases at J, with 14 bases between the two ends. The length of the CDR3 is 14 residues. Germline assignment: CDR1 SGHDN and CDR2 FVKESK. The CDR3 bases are TGTGCCAGCAGCGCCGGGGCGAGGCCAGAGACCCAGTACTTC. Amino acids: CASSAGARPETQYF.

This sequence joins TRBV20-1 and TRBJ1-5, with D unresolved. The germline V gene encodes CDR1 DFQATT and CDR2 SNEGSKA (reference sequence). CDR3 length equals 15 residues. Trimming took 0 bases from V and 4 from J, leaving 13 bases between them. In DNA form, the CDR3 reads TGCAGTGCTAGAGATTTTAAGACGGCTAATCAGCCCCAGCATTTT. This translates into CSARDFKTANQPQHF.

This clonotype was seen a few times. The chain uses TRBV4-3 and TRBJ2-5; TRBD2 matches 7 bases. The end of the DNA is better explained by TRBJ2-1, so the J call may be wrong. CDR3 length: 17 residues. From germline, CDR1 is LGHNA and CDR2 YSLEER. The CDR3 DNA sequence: TGCGCCAGCAGCCAAGATTGGGCGGGAGAAATCTACAATGAGCAGTTCTTC. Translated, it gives CASSQDWAGEIYNEQFF.

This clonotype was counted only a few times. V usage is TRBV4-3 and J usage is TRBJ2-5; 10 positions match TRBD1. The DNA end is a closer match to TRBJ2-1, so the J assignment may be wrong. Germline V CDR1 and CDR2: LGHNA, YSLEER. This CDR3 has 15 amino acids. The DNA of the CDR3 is TGCGCCAGCAGCCTCCGGGACAGGGGCCCAAATGAGCAGTTCTTC. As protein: CASSLRDRGPNEQFF.

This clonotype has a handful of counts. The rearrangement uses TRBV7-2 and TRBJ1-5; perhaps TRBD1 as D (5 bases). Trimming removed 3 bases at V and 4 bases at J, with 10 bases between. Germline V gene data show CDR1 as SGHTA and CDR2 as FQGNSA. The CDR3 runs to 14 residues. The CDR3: CASSFNRLNQPQHF. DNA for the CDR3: TGTGCCAGCAGCTTCAACAGGTTAAATCAGCCCCAGCATTTT.

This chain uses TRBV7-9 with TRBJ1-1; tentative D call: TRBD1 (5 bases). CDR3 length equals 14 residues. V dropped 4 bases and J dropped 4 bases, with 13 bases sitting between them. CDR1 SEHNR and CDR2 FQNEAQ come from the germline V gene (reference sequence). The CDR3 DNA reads TGTGCCAGCAGCTCGGTCGGGGCGGGCACTGAAGCTTTCTTT. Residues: CASSSVGAGTEAFF.

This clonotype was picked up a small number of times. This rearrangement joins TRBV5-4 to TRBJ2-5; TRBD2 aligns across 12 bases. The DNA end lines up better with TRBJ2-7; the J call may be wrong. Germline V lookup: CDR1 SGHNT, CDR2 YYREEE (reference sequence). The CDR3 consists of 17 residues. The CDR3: CASSSVGLAGSYYEQYF. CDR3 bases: TGTGCCAGCAGCTCGGTAGGACTAGCGGGATCTTACTACGAGCAGTACTTC.

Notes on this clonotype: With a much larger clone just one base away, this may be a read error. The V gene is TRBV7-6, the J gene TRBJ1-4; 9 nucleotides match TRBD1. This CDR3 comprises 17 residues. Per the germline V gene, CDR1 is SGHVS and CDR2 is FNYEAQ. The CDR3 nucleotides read TGTGCCGGCAGCTTAAAGGGACAGGGAGCAACTAATGAAAAACTGTTTTTT. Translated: CAGSLKGQGATNEKLFF.

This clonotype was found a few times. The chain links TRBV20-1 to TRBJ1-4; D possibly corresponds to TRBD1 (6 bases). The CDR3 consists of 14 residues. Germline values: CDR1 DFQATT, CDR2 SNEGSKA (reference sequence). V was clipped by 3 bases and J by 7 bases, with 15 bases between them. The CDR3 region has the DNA TGCAGTGCTAGGGACCGGCAGGGGATTGAAAAACTGTTTTTT. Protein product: CSARDRQGIEKLFF.

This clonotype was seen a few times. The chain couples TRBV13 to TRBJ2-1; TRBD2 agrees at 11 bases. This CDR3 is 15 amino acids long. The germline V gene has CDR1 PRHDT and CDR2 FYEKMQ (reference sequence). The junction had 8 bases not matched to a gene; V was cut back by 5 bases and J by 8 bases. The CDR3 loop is CASSREGLAEYEQFF. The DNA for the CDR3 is TGTGCCAGCAGCCGCGAGGGACTAGCGGAGTATGAGCAGTTCTTC.

CDR3 amino acids: CSATWTGRPAYTEAFF. CDR3 coding DNA: TGCAGTGCTACCTGGACAGGAAGACCGGCCTACACTGAAGCTTTCTTT. The J gene is TRBJ1-1, the V gene TRBV20-1; 7 bases are a match to TRBD1. V lost 4 bases to trimming and J lost 3 bases; unmatched junction nucleotides: 14. The V gene's germline CDR1 is DFQATT and CDR2 SNEGSKA (reference sequence). CDR3 length equals 16 residues.

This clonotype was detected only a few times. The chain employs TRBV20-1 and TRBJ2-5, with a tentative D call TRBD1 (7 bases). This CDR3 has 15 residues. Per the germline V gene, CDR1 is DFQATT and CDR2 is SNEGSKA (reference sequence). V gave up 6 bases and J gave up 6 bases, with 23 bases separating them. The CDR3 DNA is TGCAGTGCCACCGCGCAGCCCTCAGGGGGGAAGACCCAGTACTTC. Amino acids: CSATAQPSGGKTQYF.